This T cell receptor beta chain was sequenced in a study of blood T cell repertoires in COVID-19. On the study more broadly: Nucleic acid was either cDNA or gDNA, and it came from T cells, B-cell-depleted T cells, or PBMCs.

Cohorts were assigned according to the clinical history that participants reported. The CDR3 runs to 14 residues. Germline V gene data show CDR1 as SGHNT and CDR2 as YYREEE (reference sequence). Trimming pared 1 base from V and 7 bases from J, leaving 11 bases between. Per the original methods: Amplification from reference gene primers served as the basis for estimated nucleated cell counts. Profiled with immunoSEQ multiplex PCR; TCRdb holds only in-frame clones, not every one. The V and J calls and clone size are taken from that table; D and trimming were inferred from the DNA. The data show hundreds of thousands of clones, with approximately 90% seen just once and around 1% held by the top ten.

The chain employs TRBV5-4 and TRBJ1-4, with D possibly being TRBD1 (5 bases). The clonotype comes from a man aged 18 to 35 who had recovered from COVID-19. What was sequenced was PBMCs or T cells enriched from blood (not recorded which). CDR3 region: CASSLPGQGEKLFF. CDR3 DNA: TGTGCCAGCAGCTTGCCGGGTCAGGGTGAAAAACTGTTTTTT.